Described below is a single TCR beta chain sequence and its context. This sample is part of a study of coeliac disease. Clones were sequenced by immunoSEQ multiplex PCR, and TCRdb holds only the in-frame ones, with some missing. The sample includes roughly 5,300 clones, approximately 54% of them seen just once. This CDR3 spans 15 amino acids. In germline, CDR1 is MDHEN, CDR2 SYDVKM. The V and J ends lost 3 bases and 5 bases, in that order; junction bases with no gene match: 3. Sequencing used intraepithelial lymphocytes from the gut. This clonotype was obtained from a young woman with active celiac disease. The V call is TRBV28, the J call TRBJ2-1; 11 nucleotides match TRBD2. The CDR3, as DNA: TGTGCCAGCAGTTTCTTAGCGGGGGGGGACAATGAGCAGTTCTTC. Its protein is CASSFLAGGDNEQFF.